These T cell receptor beta chains were read from a single sample in a study of blood T cell repertoires in COVID-19. Assay used: immunoSEQ multiplex PCR; TCRdb lists only in-frame clones, some missing. Among about 76,000 clones listed, roughly 81% were seen once. Sequenced: peripheral blood. The receptors originated from a man aged 55 to 69 with COVID-19, enrolled during active disease. Both conserved end residues are part of each CDR3. The D gene is left open where the match is weak.

v_call	d_call	j_call	cdr3_aa	cdr3_nt
TRBV6-2/TRBV6-3	.	TRBJ1-1	CASSPQGGPNTEAFF	TGTGCCAGCAGCCCCCAGGGAGGGCCGAACACTGAAGCTTTCTTT
TRBV28	.	TRBJ1-1	CAIRGEGLNTEAFF	TGTGCCATCCGTGGTGAGGGCCTGAACACTGAAGCTTTCTTT
TRBV28	.	TRBJ2-2	CASSLVGLVGELFF	TGTGCCAGCAGTTTGGTGGGACTTGTCGGGGAGCTGTTTTTT
TRBV7-2	.	TRBJ2-3	CASSGQTDTQYF	TGTGCCAGCAGCGGACAGACAGATACGCAGTATTTT
TRBV7-2	TRBD2	TRBJ2-1	CASSLASGRTNEQFF	TGTGCCAGCAGCTTAGCTAGCGGGAGAACGAATGAGCAGTTCTTC
TRBV10-1	TRBD1	TRBJ2-2	CASSGTENTGELFF	TGCGCCAGCAGCGGGACAGAAAACACCGGGGAGCTGTTTTTT
TRBV5-1	TRBD2	TRBJ2-7	CASSLLAALTSYEQYF	TGCGCCAGCAGCTTACTAGCGGCGCTTACGTCCTACGAGCAGTACTTC
TRBV6-5	TRBD1	TRBJ1-2	CASRKGGPRGYGYTF	TGTGCCAGCAGGAAAGGGGGCCCTCGGGGTTATGGCTACACCTTC
TRBV2	.	TRBJ2-2	CASRADQDTGELFF	TGTGCCAGCAGAGCCGACCAGGACACCGGGGAGCTGTTTTTT
TRBV7-9	.	TRBJ1-2	CASSLHETSGYTF	TGTGCCAGCAGCTTACATGAGACTTCCGGCTACACCTTC
TRBV18	.	TRBJ1-1	CASSPITSNTEAFF	TGTGCCAGCTCACCCATAACATCGAACACTGAAGCTTTCTTT
TRBV10-1	.	TRBJ1-6	CASRSCLGPSSYNSPLHF	TGCGCCAGCAGAAGTTGTCTGGGGCCAAGCTCCTATAATTCACCCCTCCACTTT
TRBV18	TRBD1	TRBJ1-2	CASSPDRGNYGYTF	TGTGCCAGCTCGCCCGACAGGGGTAACTATGGCTACACCTTC
TRBV10-3	TRBD1	TRBJ2-7	CAISQGAYEQYF	TGTGCCATCAGCCAGGGGGCCTACGAGCAGTACTTC
TRBV5-1	.	TRBJ1-2	CASSLSPGRDDGYTF	TGCGCCAGCAGCTTGAGCCCAGGTCGCGACGATGGCTACACCTTC